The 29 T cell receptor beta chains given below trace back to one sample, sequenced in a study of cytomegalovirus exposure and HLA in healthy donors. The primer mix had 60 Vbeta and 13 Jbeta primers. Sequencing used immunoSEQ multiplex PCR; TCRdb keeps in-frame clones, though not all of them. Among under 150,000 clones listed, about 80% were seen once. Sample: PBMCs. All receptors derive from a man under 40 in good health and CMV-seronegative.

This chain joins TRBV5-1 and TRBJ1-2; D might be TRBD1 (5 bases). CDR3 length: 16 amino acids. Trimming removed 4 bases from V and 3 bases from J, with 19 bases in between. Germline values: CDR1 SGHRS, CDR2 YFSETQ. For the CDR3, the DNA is TGCGCCAGCAGCCCCGAGCCCGGGACGGGGGACTATGGCTACACCTTC. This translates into CASSPEPGTGDYGYTF.

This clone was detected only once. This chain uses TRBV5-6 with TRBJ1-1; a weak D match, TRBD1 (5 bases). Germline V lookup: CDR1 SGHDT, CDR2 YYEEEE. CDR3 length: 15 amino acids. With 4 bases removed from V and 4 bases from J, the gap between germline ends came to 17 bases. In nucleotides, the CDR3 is TGTGCCAGCAGCCCTGGAGGGGCTGAGGGCACTGAAGCTTTCTTT. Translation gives CASSPGGAEGTEAFF.

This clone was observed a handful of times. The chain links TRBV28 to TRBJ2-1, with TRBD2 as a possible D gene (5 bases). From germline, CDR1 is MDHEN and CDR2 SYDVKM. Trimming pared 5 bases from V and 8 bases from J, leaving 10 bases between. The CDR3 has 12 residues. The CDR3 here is CASSEGIHEQFF. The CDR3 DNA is TGTGCCAGCAGTGAGGGAATCCATGAGCAGTTCTTC.

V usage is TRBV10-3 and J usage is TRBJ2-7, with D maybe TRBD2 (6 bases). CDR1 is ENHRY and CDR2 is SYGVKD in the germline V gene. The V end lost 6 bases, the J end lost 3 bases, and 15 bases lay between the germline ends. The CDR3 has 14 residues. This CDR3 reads CAIRAGLDHYEQYF. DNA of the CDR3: TGTGCCATCAGGGCGGGACTCGACCACTACGAGCAGTACTTC.

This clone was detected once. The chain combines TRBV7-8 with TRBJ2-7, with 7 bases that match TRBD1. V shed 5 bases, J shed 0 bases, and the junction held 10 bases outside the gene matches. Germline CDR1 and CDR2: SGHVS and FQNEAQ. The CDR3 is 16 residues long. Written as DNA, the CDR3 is TGTGCCAGCAGCGAAGAGCGGACAGGTAACTCCTACGAGCAGTACTTC. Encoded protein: CASSEERTGNSYEQYF.

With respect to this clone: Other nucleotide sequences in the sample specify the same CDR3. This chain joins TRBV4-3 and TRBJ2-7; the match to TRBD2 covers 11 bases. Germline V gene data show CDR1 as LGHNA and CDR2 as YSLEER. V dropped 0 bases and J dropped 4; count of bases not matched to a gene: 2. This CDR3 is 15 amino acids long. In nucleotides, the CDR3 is TGCGCCAGCAGCCAAGAGAGGACTAGCGGGTACGAGCAGTACTTC. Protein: CASSQERTSGYEQYF.

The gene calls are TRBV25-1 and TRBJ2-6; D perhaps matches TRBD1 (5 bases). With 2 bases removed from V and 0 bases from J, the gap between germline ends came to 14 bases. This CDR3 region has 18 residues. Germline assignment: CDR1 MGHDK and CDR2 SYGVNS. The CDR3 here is CASSEIGVWVSGANVLTF. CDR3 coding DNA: TGTGCCAGCAGTGAAATAGGGGTATGGGTCTCTGGGGCCAACGTCCTGACTTTC.

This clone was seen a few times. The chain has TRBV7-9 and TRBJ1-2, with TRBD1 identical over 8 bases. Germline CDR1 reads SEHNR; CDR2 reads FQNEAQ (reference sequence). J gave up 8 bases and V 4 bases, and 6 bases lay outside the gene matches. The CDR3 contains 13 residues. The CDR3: CASSSGQGYGYTF. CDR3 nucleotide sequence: TGTGCCAGCAGCTCCGGACAGGGATACGGCTACACCTTC.

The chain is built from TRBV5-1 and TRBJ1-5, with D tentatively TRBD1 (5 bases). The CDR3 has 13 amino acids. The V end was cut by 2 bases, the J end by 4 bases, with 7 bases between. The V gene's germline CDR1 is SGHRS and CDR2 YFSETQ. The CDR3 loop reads CASSFDSNQPQHF. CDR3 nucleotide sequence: TGCGCCAGCAGCTTTGACAGTAATCAGCCCCAGCATTTT.

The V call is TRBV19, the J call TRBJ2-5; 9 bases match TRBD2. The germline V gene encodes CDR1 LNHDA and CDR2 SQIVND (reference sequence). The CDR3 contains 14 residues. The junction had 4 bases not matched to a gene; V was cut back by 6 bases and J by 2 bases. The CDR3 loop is CASRASGKQETQYF. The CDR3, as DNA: TGTGCCAGTAGAGCTAGCGGGAAACAAGAGACCCAGTACTTC.

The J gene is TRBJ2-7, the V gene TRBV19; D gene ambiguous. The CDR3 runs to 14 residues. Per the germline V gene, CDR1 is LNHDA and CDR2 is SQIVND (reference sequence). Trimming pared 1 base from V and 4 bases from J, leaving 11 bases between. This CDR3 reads CASSIGRGQYEQYF. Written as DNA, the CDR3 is TGTGCCAGTAGTATAGGCCGCGGTCAATACGAGCAGTACTTC.

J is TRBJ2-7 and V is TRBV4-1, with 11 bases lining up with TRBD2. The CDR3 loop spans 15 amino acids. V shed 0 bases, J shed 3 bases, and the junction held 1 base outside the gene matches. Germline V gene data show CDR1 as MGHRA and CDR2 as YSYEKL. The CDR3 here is CASSQELAGDYEQYF. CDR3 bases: TGCGCCAGCAGCCAAGAACTAGCGGGAGACTACGAGCAGTACTTC.

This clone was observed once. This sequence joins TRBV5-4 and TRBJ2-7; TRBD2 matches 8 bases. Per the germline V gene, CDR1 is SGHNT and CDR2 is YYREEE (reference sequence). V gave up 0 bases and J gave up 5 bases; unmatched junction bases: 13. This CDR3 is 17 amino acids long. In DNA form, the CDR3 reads TGTGCCAGCAGCTTGGCCCGGGGACTAGGCGCTCGCGACGAGCAGTACTTC. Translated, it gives CASSLARGLGARDEQYF.

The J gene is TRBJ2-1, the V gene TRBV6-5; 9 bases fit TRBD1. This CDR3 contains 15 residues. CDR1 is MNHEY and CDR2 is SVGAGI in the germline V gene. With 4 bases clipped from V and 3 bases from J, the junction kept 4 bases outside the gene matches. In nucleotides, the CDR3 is TGTGCCAGCAGTTCCGGGACAGGGTACTACAATGAGCAGTTCTTC. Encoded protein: CASSSGTGYYNEQFF.

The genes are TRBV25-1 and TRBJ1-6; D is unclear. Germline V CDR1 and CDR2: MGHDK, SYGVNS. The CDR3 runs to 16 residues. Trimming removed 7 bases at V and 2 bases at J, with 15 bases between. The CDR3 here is CASTRGALTYNSPLHF. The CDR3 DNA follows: TGTGCCAGCACCAGAGGAGCTCTCACCTATAATTCACCCCTCCACTTT.

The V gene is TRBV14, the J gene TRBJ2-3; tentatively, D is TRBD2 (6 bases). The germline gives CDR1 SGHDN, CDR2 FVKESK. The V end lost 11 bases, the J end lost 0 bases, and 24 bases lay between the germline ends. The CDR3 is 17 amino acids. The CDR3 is CASRGRGRSGSTDTQYF. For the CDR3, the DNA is TGTGCCTCTCGGGGTAGGGGAAGGAGCGGGAGCACAGATACGCAGTATTTT.

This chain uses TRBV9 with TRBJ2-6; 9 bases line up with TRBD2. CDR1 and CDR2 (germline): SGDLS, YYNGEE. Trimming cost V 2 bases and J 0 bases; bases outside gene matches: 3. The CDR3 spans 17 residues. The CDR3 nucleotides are TGTGCCAGCAGCGTTCTAGCGGGGACCTCTGGGGCCAACGTCCTGACTTTC. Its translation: CASSVLAGTSGANVLTF.

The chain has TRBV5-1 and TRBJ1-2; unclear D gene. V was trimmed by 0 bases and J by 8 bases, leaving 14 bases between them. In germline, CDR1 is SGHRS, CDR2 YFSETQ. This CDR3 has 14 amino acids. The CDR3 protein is CASSLGSGYDGYTF. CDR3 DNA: TGCGCCAGCAGCTTGGGGTCGGGGTACGACGGCTACACCTTC.

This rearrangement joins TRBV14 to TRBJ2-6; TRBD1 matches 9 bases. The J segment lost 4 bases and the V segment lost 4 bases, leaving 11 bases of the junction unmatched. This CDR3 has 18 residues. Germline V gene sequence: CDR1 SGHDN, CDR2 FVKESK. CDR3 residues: CASSPRTGVFLGANVLTF. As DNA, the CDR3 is TGTGCCAGCAGCCCCCGGACAGGGGTGTTTTTAGGGGCCAACGTCCTGACTTTC.

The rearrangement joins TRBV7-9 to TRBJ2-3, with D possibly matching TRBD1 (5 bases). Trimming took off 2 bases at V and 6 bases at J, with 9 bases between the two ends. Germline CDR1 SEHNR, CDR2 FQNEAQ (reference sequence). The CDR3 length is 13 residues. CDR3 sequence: CASSLLAGDTQYF. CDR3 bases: TGTGCCAGCAGCTTATTGGCAGGGGATACGCAGTATTTT.

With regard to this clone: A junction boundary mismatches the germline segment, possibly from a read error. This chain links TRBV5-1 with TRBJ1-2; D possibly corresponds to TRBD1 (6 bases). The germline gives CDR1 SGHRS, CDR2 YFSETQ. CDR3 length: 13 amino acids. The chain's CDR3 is CAGSSQGRYGYTF. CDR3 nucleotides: TGCGCCGGCAGCTCACAGGGACGCTATGGCTACACCTTC.

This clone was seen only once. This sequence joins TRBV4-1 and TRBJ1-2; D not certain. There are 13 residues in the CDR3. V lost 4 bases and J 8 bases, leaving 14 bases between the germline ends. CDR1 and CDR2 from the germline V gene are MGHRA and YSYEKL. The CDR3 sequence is CASSPGRGGGYTF. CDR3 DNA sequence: TGCGCCAGCAGCCCAGGTCGGGGAGGAGGCTACACCTTC.

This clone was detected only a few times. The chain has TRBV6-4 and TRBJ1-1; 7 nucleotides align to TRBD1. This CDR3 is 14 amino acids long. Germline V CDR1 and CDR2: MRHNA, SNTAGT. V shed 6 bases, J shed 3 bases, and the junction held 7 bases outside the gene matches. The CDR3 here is CASRDTDRDTEAFF. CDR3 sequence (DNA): TGTGCCAGCAGAGATACTGACAGGGACACTGAAGCTTTCTTT.

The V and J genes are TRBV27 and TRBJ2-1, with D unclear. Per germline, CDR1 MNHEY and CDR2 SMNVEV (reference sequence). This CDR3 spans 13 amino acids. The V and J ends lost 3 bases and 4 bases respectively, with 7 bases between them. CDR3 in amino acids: CASSFGGYNEQFF. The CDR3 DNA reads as TGTGCCAGCAGTTTCGGCGGTTACAATGAGCAGTTCTTC.

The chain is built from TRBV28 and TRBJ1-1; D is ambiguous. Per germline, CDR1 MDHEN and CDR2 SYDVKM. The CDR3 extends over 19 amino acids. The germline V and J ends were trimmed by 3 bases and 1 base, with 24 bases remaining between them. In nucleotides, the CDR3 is TGTGCCAGCAGTTTGGCGGGATTTTCCTCCTCAATTAAGAACACTGAAGCTTTCTTT. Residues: CASSLAGFSSSIKNTEAFF.

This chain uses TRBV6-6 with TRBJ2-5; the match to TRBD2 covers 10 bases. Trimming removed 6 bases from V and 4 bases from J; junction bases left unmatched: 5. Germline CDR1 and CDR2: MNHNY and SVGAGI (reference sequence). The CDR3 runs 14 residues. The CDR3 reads CASRDPSGRETQYF. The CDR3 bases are TGTGCCAGCAGGGACCCTAGCGGGAGAGAGACCCAGTACTTC.

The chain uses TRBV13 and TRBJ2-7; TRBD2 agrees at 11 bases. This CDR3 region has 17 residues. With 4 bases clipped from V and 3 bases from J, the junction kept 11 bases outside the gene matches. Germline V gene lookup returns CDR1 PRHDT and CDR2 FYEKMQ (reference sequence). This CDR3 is CASSSIGASGRNYEQYF. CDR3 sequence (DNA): TGTGCCAGCAGCTCCATAGGCGCTAGCGGGAGGAACTACGAGCAGTACTTC.

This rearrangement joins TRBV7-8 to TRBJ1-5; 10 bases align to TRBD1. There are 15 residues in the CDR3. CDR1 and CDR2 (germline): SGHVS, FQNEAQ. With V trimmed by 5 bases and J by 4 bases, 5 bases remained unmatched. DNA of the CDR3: TGTGCCAGCAGCACCGACAGGGGGCGGAATCAGCCCCAGCATTTT. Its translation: CASSTDRGRNQPQHF.

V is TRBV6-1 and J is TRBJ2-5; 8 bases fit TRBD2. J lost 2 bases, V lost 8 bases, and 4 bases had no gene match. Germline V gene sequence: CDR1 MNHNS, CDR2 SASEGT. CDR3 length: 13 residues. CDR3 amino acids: CASPPGGQETQYF. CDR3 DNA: TGTGCCAGCCCCCCGGGGGGGCAAGAGACCCAGTACTTC.